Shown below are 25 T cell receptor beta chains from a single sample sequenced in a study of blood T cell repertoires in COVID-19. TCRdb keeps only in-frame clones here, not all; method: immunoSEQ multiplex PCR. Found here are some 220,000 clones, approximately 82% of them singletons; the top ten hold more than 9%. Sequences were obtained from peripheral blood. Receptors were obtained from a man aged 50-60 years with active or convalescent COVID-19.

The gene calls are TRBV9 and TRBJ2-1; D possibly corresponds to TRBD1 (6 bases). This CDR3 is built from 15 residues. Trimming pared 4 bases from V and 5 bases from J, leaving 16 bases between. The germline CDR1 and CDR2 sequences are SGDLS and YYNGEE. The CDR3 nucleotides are TGTGCCAGCAGCTCCCGGGCCAGGGGCGACAATGAGCAGTTCTTC. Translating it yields CASSSRARGDNEQFF.

CDR3 DNA: TGCGCCAGCAGCGCCCTGAAGGGGAGGGATGAAAAACTGTTTTTT. It is translated as CASSALKGRDEKLFF. This chain joins TRBV4-1 and TRBJ1-4, with TRBD1 as a possible D gene (5 bases). Germline V lookup: CDR1 MGHRA, CDR2 YSYEKL. V was shortened by 5 bases and J by 6 bases, with 16 bases between the two germline ends. The CDR3 is made up of 15 amino acids.

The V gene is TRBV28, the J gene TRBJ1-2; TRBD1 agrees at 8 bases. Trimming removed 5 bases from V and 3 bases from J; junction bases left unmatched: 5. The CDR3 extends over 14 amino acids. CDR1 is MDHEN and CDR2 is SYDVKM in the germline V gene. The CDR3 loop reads CASSTPTGDYGYTF. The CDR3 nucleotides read TGTGCCAGCAGTACACCGACAGGGGACTATGGCTACACCTTC.

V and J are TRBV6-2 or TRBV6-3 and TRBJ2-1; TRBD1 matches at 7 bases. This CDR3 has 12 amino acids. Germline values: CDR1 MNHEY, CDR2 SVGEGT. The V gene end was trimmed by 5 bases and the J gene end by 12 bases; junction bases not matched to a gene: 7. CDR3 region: CASSDRTGGQFF. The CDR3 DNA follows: TGTGCCAGCAGTGATCGGACAGGAGGGCAGTTCTTC.

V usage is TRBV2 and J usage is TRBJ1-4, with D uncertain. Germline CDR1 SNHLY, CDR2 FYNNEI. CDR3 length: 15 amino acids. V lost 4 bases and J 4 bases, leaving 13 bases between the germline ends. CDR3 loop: CASSVSGVGNEKLFF. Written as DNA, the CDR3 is TGTGCCAGCAGTGTTTCGGGTGTAGGTAATGAAAAACTGTTTTTT. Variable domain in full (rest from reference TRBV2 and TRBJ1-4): EPEVTQTPSHQVTQMGQEVILRCVPISNHLYFYWYRQILGQKVEFLVSFYNNEISEKSEIFDDQFSVERPDGSNFTLKIRSTKLEDSAMYFCASSVSGVGNEKLFFGSGTQLSVL.

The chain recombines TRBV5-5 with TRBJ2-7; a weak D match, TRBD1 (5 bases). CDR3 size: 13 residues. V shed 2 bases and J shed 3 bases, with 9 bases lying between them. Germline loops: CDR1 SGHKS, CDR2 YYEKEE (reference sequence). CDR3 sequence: CASSLTGVYEQYF. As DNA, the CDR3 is TGTGCCAGCAGCTTAACAGGAGTCTACGAGCAGTACTTC.

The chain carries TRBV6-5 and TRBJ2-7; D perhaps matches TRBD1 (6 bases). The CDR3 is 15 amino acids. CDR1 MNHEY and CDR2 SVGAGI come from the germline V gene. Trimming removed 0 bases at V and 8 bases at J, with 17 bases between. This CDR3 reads CASSYSGQPPLKQYF. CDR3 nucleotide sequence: TGTGCCAGCAGTTACTCGGGACAACCACCCCTCAAGCAGTACTTC.

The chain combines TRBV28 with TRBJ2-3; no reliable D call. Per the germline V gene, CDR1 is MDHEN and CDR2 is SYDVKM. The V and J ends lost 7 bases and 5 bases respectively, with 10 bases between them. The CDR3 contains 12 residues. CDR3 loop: CASKLQQDTQYF. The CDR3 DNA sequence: TGTGCCAGCAAGTTACAGCAAGATACGCAGTATTTT. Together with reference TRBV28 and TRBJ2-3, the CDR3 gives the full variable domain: DVKVTQSSRYLVKRTGEKVFLECVQDMDHENMFWYRQDPGLGLRLIYFSYDVKMKEKGDIPEGYSVSREKKERFSLILESASTNQTSMYLCASKLQQDTQYFGPGTRLTVL.

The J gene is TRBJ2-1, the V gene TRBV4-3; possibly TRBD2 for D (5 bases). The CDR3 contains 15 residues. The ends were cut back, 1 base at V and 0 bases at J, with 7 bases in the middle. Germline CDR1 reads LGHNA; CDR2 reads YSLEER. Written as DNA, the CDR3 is TGCGCCAGCAGCCAAGTGGGAGACTCCTACAATGAGCAGTTCTTC. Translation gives CASSQVGDSYNEQFF.

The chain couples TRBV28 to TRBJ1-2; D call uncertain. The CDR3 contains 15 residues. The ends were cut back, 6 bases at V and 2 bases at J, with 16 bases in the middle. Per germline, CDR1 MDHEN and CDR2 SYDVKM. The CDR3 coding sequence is TGTGCCAGCAGCCCCGGTGAGGGTAGAAACTATGGCTACACCTTC. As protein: CASSPGEGRNYGYTF.

The CDR3 region has the DNA TGTCACCCCCGGGCGGGCGGCACCGGGGAGCTGTTTTTT. Protein product: CHPRAGGTGELFF. The chain links TRBV27 to TRBJ2-2; D possibly corresponds to TRBD2 (5 bases). This CDR3 has 13 residues. Germline V gene data show CDR1 as MNHEY and CDR2 as SMNVEV (reference sequence).

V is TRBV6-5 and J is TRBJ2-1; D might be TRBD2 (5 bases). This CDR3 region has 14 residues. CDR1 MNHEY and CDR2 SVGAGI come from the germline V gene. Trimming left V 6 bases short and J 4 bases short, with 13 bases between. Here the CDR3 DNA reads TGTGCCAGCAGGGCCGTAACTAGTTACAATGAGCAGTTCTTC. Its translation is CASRAVTSYNEQFF.

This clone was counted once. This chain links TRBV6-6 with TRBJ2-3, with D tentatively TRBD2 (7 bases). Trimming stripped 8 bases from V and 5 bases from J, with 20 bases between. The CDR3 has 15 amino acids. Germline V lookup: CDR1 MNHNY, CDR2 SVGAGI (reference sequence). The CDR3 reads CASEPGGPHLDTQYF. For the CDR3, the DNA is TGTGCCAGCGAGCCCGGGGGGCCCCACCTAGATACGCAGTATTTT.

Here the CDR3 reads CASSSGGPYNSPLHF. As DNA, the CDR3 is TGTGCCAGCAGTTCCGGAGGTCCGTATAATTCACCCCTCCACTTT. This sequence joins TRBV7-6 and TRBJ1-6; D remains ambiguous. The germline CDR1 and CDR2 sequences are SGHVS and FNYEAQ. This CDR3 spans 15 amino acids. Trimming left V 6 bases short and J 4 bases short, with 13 bases between.

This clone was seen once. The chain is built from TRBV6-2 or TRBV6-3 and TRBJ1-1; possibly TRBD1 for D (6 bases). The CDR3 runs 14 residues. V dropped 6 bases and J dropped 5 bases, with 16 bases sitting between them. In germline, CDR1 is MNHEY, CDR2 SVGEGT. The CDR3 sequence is CASSPQWTETEAFF. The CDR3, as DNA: TGTGCCAGCAGCCCTCAATGGACAGAGACTGAAGCTTTCTTT.

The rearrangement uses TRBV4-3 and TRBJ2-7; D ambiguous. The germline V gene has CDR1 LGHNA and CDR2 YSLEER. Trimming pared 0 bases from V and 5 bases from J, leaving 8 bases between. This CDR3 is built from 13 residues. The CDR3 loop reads CASSQEIYHEQYF. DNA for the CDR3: TGCGCCAGCAGCCAAGAAATCTACCACGAGCAGTACTTC.

For the CDR3, the DNA is TGTGCCAGCAGCACACTAGCGGGAGGGCCGAACACCGGGGAGCTGTTTTTT. It encodes CASSTLAGGPNTGELFF. The V call is TRBV21-1, the J call TRBJ2-2; the DNA was not used to check the table's D call, TRBD2. TRBV21-1 is listed as a pseudogene. The CDR3 spans 17 residues.

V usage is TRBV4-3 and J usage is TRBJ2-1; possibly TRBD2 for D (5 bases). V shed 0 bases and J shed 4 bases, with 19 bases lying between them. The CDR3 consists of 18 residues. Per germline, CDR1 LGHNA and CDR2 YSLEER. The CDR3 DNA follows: TGCGCCAGCAGCCAAGATTTGGTGAGGGCCCGATATTACAATGAGCAGTTCTTC. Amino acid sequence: CASSQDLVRARYYNEQFF.

CDR3 DNA: TGTGCCAGCAGTAAAGGGACTTCTCTAGCCAAAAACATTCAGTACTTC. Translation: CASSKGTSLAKNIQYF. The chain has TRBV28 and TRBJ2-4, with D possibly matching TRBD2 (6 bases). Germline values: CDR1 MDHEN, CDR2 SYDVKM. The CDR3 covers 16 residues. V dropped 5 bases and J dropped 0 bases, with 14 bases sitting between them.

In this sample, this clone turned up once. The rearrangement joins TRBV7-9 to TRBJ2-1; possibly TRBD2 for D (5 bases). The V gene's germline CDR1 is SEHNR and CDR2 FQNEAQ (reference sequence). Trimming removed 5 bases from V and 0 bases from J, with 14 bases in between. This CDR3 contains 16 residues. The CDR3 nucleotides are TGTGCCAGCAGCACCCCTAGCCGGAGCTCCTACAATGAGCAGTTCTTC. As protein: CASSTPSRSSYNEQFF.

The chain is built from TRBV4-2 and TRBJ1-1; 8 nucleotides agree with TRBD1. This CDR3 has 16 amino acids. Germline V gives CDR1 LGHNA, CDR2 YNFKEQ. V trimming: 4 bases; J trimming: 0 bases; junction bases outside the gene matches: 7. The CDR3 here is CASSRGQGNMNTEAFF. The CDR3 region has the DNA TGTGCCAGCAGCCGAGGACAGGGAAACATGAACACTGAAGCTTTCTTT.

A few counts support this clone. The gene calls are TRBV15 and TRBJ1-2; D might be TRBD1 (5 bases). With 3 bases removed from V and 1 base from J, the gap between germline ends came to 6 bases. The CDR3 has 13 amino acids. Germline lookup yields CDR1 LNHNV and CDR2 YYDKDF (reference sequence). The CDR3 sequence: CATSRDNNYGYTF. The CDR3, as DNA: TGTGCCACCAGCAGGGACAATAACTATGGCTACACCTTC.

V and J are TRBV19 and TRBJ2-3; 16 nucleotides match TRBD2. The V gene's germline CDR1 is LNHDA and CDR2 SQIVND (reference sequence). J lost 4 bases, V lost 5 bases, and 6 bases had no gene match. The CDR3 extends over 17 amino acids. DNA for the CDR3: TGTGCCAGTAGTTCCGGGACTAGCGGGGGGGAGGCAGATACGCAGTATTTT. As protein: CASSSGTSGGEADTQYF. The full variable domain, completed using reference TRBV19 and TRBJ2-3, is DGGITQSPKYLFRKEGQNVTLSCEQNLNHDAMYWYRQDPGQGLRLIYYSQIVNDFQKGDIAEGYSVSREKKESFPLTVTSAQKNPTAFYLCASSSGTSGGEADTQYFGPGTRLTVL.

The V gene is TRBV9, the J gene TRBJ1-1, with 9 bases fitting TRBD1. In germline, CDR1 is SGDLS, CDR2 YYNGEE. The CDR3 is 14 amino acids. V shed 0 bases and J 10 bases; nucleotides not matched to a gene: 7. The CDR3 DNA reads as TGTGCCAGCAGCGTAGGGGTGGACAGGGGAGTAGCTTTCTTT. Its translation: CASSVGVDRGVAFF.

CDR3 loop: CAMGGQRPNEQYV. CDR3 nucleotide sequence: TGTGCCATGGGGGGACAGCGGCCAAACGAGCAGTACGTC. The V and J genes are TRBV10-3 and TRBJ2-7, with D possibly TRBD1 on 7 matching bases. CDR1 and CDR2 (germline): ENHRY, SYGVKD. Trimming shortened V by 9 bases and J by 5 bases, and 17 bases separated the two germline ends. The CDR3 extends over 13 amino acids.